This passage covers 12 T cell receptor beta chains from one sample sequenced in a study of shared clonotypes between healthy human individuals. Here immunoSEQ multiplex PCR was the method, and the copy in TCRdb shows in-frame clones only, minus some. This table has about 450,000 clones, roughly 78% appearing once. The specimen sequenced was PBMCs. Receptor source: a woman between 40 and 50 years old in good health. Some clones in this sample may be carry-over from other donors' samples.

V gene TRBV7-9 combines with J gene TRBJ1-2; no definite D call. The CDR3 extends over 13 amino acids. The V gene's germline CDR1 is SEHNR and CDR2 FQNEAQ (reference sequence). V was shortened by 3 bases and J by 5 bases, with 10 bases between the two germline ends. The CDR3 bases are TGTGCCAGCAGCTTGGAGATGACGTATGGCTACACCTTC. Its protein is CASSLEMTYGYTF.

A single count supports this clone. The CDR3 carries no conserved terminal phenylalanine or tryptophan, so it likely arises from a read error. The chain uses TRBV27 and TRBJ1-5; D is uncertain. Germline lookup yields CDR1 MNHEY and CDR2 SMNVEV (reference sequence). CDR3 length: 13 amino acids. V gave up 2 bases and J gave up 4 bases, with 6 bases separating them. This CDR3 reads CASSLGRNQPQHL. CDR3 sequence (DNA): TGTGCCAGCAGTTTAGGGAGAAATCAGCCCCAGCATCTT.

This clone has just a few counts. V gene TRBV4-3 combines with J gene TRBJ1-2, with 9 bases aligning to TRBD1. CDR3 size: 17 residues. CDR1 is LGHNA and CDR2 is YSLEER in the germline V gene. Losses at the gene ends were 3 bases for V and 5 bases for J; bases not matched to a gene: 13. CDR3 nucleotides: TGCGCCAGCAGCCAGGAATCCCGGGACAGGGCTCTATATGGCTACACCTTC. It specifies CASSQESRDRALYGYTF.

The rearrangement joins TRBV6-1 to TRBJ2-7, with D perhaps given as TRBD1 or TRBD2 (5 bases each). The CDR3 is 14 residues long. Germline V gene data show CDR1 as MNHNS and CDR2 as SASEGT. V was shortened by 2 bases and J by 0 bases, with 8 bases between the two germline ends. CDR3 in DNA: TGTGCCAGCAGTGAACTGGGGGTCTCCTACGAGCAGTACTTC. It specifies CASSELGVSYEQYF.

The sample holds one count of this clone. The chain joins TRBV28 to TRBJ2-2; D may be TRBD2 (7 bases). V was trimmed by 5 bases and J by 8 bases, leaving 21 bases between them. Germline CDR1 MDHEN, CDR2 SYDVKM. The CDR3 runs 16 residues. The CDR3 loop reads CASSVVGGRKSGELFF. In DNA, the CDR3 is TGTGCCAGCAGTGTGGTCGGGGGGCGCAAGTCTGGGGAGCTGTTTTTT.

The CDR3: CASSYRLAGGLVYEQYF. CDR3 sequence (DNA): TGTGCCAGCAGCTATAGACTAGCGGGAGGGCTAGTATACGAGCAGTACTTC. The rearrangement links TRBV11-2 to TRBJ2-7, with 14 bases fitting TRBD2. CDR3 length equals 17 residues. The germline CDR1 and CDR2 sequences are SGHAT and FQNNGV. V lost 4 bases and J lost 4; bases outside the gene matches: 9.

The gene calls are TRBV14 and TRBJ2-2; D possibly corresponds to TRBD1 (6 bases). CDR3 length: 15 residues. Trimming stripped 6 bases from V and 1 base from J, with 12 bases between. Germline assignment: CDR1 SGHDN and CDR2 FVKESK. CDR3 loop: CASRHRVGNTGELFF. CDR3 in DNA: TGTGCCAGCAGGCACAGGGTCGGGAACACCGGGGAGCTGTTTTTT.

A few counts support this clone. The gene calls are TRBV6-1 and TRBJ1-6; TRBD1 agrees at 8 bases. Germline-derived CDR1 and CDR2 are MNHNS and SASEGT. This CDR3 is built from 13 residues. V trimming: 6 bases; J trimming: 10 bases; junction bases outside the gene matches: 5. The CDR3 region is CASRTGAGSPLHF. The CDR3 DNA sequence: TGTGCCAGCAGGACAGGGGCGGGATCACCCCTCCACTTT.

The genes are TRBV28 and TRBJ1-3; D might be TRBD1 (5 bases). Germline V lookup: CDR1 MDHEN, CDR2 SYDVKM. The CDR3 is made up of 16 amino acids. V gave up 3 bases and J gave up 0 bases, with 12 bases separating them. The CDR3 loop reads CASSLGGVRSGNTIYF. DNA for the CDR3: TGTGCCAGCAGTTTGGGGGGGGTACGCTCTGGAAACACCATATATTTT.

Worth noting for this clone: One base away lies a much larger clone, so this may be a sequencing read error. The sample has other DNA sequences that encode this CDR3 too. The chain links TRBV30 to TRBJ2-3, with D maybe TRBD2 (6 bases). Trimming removed 5 bases at V and 3 bases at J, with 18 bases between. The CDR3 sequence is 15 residues long. Germline V gene data show CDR1 as GTSNPN and CDR2 as SVGIG (reference sequence). CDR3 residues: CAWGRAGRGTDTQYF. CDR3 DNA sequence: TGTGCCTGGGGCCGGGCGGGAAGAGGAACAGATACGCAGTATTTT.

This sequence joins TRBV15 and TRBJ2-5; D might be TRBD1 or TRBD2, each matching 5 bases. This CDR3 contains 16 residues. Germline CDR1 LNHNV, CDR2 YYDKDF (reference sequence). V was cut by 3 bases and J by 5 bases, with 19 bases left in between. The CDR3 sequence is CATSRGPLAPGETQYF. The CDR3 DNA reads as TGTGCCACCAGCAGGGGACCCCTGGCCCCGGGGGAGACCCAGTACTTC.

This sequence joins TRBV5-1 and TRBJ1-1; no reliable D call. Germline CDR1 SGHRS, CDR2 YFSETQ. Trimming shortened V by 0 bases and J by 5 bases, and 14 bases separated the two germline ends. CDR3 length equals 15 residues. The CDR3 sequence is CASSLALGEPTEAFF. The CDR3 DNA reads as TGCGCCAGCAGCTTGGCTTTAGGTGAGCCAACTGAAGCTTTCTTT.